The entry below describes one T cell receptor (beta chain). Its antigen remains unidentified. These data are taken from a study of identical twins. Study-wide results and limits: The more abundant beta clonotypes in cord blood had fewer insertions, and memory repertoires did not show this. It was cross-sectional statistical analysis, not following the same donors, that the conclusions relied on.

Germline V lookup: CDR1 MNHEY, CDR2 SMNVEV (reference sequence). With 7 bases clipped from V and 7 bases from J, the junction kept 9 bases outside the gene matches. CDR3 length equals 14 residues. TCRdb re-called the 5' RACE reads through MiXCR, storing one row per CDR3 protein. The sample contains 650,000 to 800,000 distinct CDR3 sequences, approximately 9% of which appear only once. Donors uniformly comprised healthy Caucasians. This same sample was also part of a study on yellow fever vaccine responses in identical twins. This second report adds: Convergence reportedly seemed to mark part of the twins' vaccine T cell response, with personalization marking the rest.

The origin of this receptor is a young woman in good health. V usage is TRBV27 and J usage is TRBJ2-1; 8 bases line up with TRBD2. The sample comprised PBMCs. CDR3 in DNA: TGTGCCAGCACTATAAGCGGGAGTGCGAATGAGCAGTTCTTC. Translated: CASTISGSANEQFF.